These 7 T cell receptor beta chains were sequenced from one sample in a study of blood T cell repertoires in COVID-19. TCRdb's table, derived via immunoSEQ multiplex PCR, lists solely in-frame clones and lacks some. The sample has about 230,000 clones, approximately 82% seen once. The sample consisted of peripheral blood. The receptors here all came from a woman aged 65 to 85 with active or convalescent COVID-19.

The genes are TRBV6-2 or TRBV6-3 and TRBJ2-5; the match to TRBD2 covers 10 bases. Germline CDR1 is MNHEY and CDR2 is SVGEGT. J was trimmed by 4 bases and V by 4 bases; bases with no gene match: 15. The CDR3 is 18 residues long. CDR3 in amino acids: CASSLTVILAGLSETQYF. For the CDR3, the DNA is TGTGCCAGCAGTTTAACTGTTATACTAGCGGGGTTGTCAGAGACCCAGTACTTC.

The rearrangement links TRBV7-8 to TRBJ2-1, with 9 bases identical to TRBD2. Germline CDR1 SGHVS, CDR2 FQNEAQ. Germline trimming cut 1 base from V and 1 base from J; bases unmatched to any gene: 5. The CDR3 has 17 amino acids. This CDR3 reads CASSLGGLAGSYNEQFF. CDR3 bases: TGTGCCAGCAGCTTAGGCGGCCTAGCGGGATCCTACAATGAGCAGTTCTTC.

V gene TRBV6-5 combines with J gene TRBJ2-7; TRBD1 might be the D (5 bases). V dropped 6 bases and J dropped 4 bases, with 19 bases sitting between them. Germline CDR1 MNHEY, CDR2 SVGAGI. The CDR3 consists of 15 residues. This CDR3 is CASRRKGRGLYEQYF. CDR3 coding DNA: TGTGCCAGCAGGCGGAAGGGAAGGGGTCTTTACGAGCAGTACTTC.

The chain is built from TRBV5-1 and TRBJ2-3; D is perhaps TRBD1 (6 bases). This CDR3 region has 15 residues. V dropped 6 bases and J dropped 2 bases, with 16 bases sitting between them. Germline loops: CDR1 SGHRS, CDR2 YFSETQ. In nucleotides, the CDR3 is TGCGCCAGCAAGACCCGGGACACATACACAGATACGCAGTATTTT. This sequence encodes CASKTRDTYTDTQYF.

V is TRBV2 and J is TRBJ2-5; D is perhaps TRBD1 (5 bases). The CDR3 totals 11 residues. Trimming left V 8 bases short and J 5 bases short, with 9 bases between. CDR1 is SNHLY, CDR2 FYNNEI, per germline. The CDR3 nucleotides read TGTGCCAGCGGGGCCTCGGAGACCCAGTACTTC. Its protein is CASGASETQYF.

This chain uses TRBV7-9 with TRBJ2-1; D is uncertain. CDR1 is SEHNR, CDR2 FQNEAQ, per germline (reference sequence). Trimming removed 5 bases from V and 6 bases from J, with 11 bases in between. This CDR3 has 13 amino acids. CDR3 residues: CASSAKSSNEQFF. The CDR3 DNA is TGTGCCAGCAGCGCTAAGTCTTCCAATGAGCAGTTCTTC.

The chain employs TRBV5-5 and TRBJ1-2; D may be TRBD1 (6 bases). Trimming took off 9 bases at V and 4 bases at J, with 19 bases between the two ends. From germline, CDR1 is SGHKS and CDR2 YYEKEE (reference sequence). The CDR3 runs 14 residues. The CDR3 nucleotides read TGTGCCACCACATTATCGGGGGGCATCTATGGCTACACCTTC. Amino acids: CATTLSGGIYGYTF.